This T cell receptor beta chain was captured in a study of shared clonotypes between healthy human individuals. Looking at the study overall: The study drew on two women and three men aged 18 to 49 as donors. Study observations and caveats: Of the naive CD4 clonotypes, around 4.7% were shared across several donors. Relative to memory subsets, naive subsets generally showed larger estimated richness.

The V end lost 4 bases, the J end lost 3 bases, and 6 bases lay between the germline ends. The CDR3 length is 12 residues. Germline V gene lookup returns CDR1 KGHSH and CDR2 LQKENI. As to this clone: Its antigen is as yet unknown.

Original processing notes: Without quality scores, immunoSEQ junctional reads could not be filtered like full-length reads. TCRdb's copy holds only in-frame clones and misses some; the assay was immunoSEQ multiplex PCR. The D gene and trimming were derived from the DNA, and the V and J assignments and clone size from that table. The data contain a few million clones, around 94% of them seen just once; the ten biggest clones take up about 0.13%. The material sequenced was naive CD4+ T cells sorted from blood. Subset denoted: CD45RA+ positively selected. The V and J genes are TRBV18 and TRBJ2-5; D is ambiguous. This receptor was identified in a man aged 18 to 29 in good health. The CDR3 DNA sequence: TGTGCCAGCTCACGTGGGAAAGAGACCCAGTACTTC. Translation: CASSRGKETQYF.